This T cell receptor (beta chain) was captured by sequencing in a study of T-cell memory formation after mild COVID-19. Study-wide results and limits: Pre-infection memory held some responding clones, suggesting pre-existing cross-reactive T cells responded.

TCRdb analysed the 5' RACE reads with MiXCR anew, one entry per CDR3 protein. The sample carries hundreds of thousands of distinct CDR3 sequences, about 16% recorded once. Germline V gene data show CDR1 as SGHTA and CDR2 as FQGNSA. The CDR3 is made up of 15 amino acids. V was pared by 6 bases and J by 1 base, with 15 bases between. As regards this clonotype: Its target is not known.

The sample taken for sequencing was PBMCs or a T cell subset sorted from them (not recorded which). This sequence was found in a man between 18 and 35 years old who had mild COVID-19 (a few samples of this study predate the infection). Cell type and time point are not known. The chain recombines TRBV7-2 with TRBJ1-1; tentatively, D is TRBD1 (5 bases). The CDR3 is CASRTGRHPNTEAFF. The CDR3 bases are TGTGCCAGCAGGACGGGACGCCATCCGAACACTGAAGCTTTCTTT.